This T cell receptor beta chain was identified in a study of T-cell memory formation after mild COVID-19. This clonotype was picked up many times. The antigen is undetermined. General study points: Those CD4+ clones that contracted were mainly in CM and EM (CD8+ ones in EMRA).

Germline lookup yields CDR1 SGHTA and CDR2 FQGTGA. The V gene lost 5 bases and the J gene lost 7 bases, with 18 bases spanning the gap. The CDR3 is made up of 15 amino acids. TCRdb ran MiXCR on the 5' RACE reads and lists one entry per CDR3 protein. The data hold some 300,000 distinct CDR3 sequences, with under 25% observed a single time. Sequencing used PBMCs or a T cell subset sorted from them (not recorded which). The TCR comes from a man between 18 and 35 years old who had mild COVID-19 (a few samples of this study predate the infection). Cell type and time point are not known. The chain recombines TRBV7-3 with TRBJ2-1; D tentatively reads TRBD1 or TRBD2 (6 bases each). In nucleotides, the CDR3 is TGTGCCAGCAGCCCCTATGTGGGGGGCGGGAATGAGCAGTTCTTC. It is translated as CASSPYVGGGNEQFF.